This T cell receptor beta chain came from a study of blood T cell repertoires in COVID-19. V dropped 3 bases and J dropped 6; count of bases not matched to a gene: 18. The CDR3 spans 20 residues. The germline V gene encodes CDR1 SGHRS and CDR2 YFSETQ. The study recruited people aged about 18 to 90 years across about 25 US areas. Up to 2 weeks before entering the study, exposed participants had met a COVID-19 case. In the authors' workflow: Amplified reference gene primers provided the basis for estimating nucleated cell counts. Assay used: immunoSEQ multiplex PCR; TCRdb lists only in-frame clones, some missing. The V and J calls and clone size are taken from that table; D and trimming were inferred from the DNA. The repertoire consists of about 430,000 clones, with over 75% occurring once and the leading ten covering less than 1.5%.

The clonotype originates from a young woman who had been exposed to COVID-19. The source material was PBMCs or T cells enriched from blood (not recorded which). The chain employs TRBV5-1 and TRBJ2-2; 12 bases are a match to TRBD2. This CDR3 is CASSYTNRTSGMIIAGELFF. As DNA, the CDR3 is TGCGCCAGCAGCTACACAAATAGGACTAGCGGGATGATTATCGCCGGGGAGCTGTTTTTT.